This TCR beta chain derives from a study of siplizumab effects on memory and regulatory T cells. Germline V gene lookup returns CDR1 SGHTA and CDR2 FQGNSA. V was trimmed by 6 bases and J by 0 bases, leaving 15 bases between them. The CDR3 runs to 16 residues. The method was immunoSEQ multiplex PCR; TCRdb's version includes in-frame clones alone and lacks a portion of them. The sample has about 110,000 clones; more than 90% are singletons. Sample: CD4+ T cells sorted from blood. This TCR was sampled from a human donor in good health. This chain joins TRBV7-2 and TRBJ2-4; TRBD1 is a possible D gene (6 bases). This CDR3 is CASSFGRGQAKNIQYF. The DNA of the CDR3 is TGTGCCAGCAGTTTCGGCAGGGGCCAAGCCAAAAACATTCAGTACTTC.